The 8 T cell receptor beta chains reported below all come from one sample, sequenced in a study of blood T cell repertoires in COVID-19. TCRdb's copy holds only in-frame clones and misses some; the assay was immunoSEQ multiplex PCR. The table shows approximately 75,000 clones, with over 75% occurring only once. The specimen sequenced was peripheral blood. The receptors here all came from a man over 45 with acute or convalescent COVID-19.

The chain carries TRBV19 and TRBJ2-7; TRBD1 matches at 7 bases. CDR1 and CDR2 (germline): LNHDA, SQIVND (reference sequence). The CDR3 spans 15 residues. V shed 4 bases and J 1 base; nucleotides not matched to a gene: 7. The CDR3 sequence is CASSNRGHLSYEQYF. In DNA, the CDR3 is TGTGCCAGTAGTAACAGGGGCCACCTATCCTACGAGCAGTACTTC. The variable domain in full, with the rest retrieved from reference TRBV19 and TRBJ2-7, is DGGITQSPKYLFRKEGQNVTLSCEQNLNHDAMYWYRQDPGQGLRLIYYSQIVNDFQKGDIAEGYSVSREKKESFPLTVTSAQKNPTAFYLCASSNRGHLSYEQYFGPGTRLTVT.

The rearrangement links TRBV25-1 to TRBJ2-7; tentative D call: TRBD1 (5 bases). The CDR3 is 12 amino acids. CDR1 MGHDK and CDR2 SYGVNS come from the germline V gene. The V and J ends lost 7 bases and 3 bases respectively, with 10 bases between them. DNA of the CDR3: TGTGCCAGCAAGTTAGGGGACTACGAGCAGTACTTC. Amino acids: CASKLGDYEQYF.

The CDR3 DNA reads as TGTGCCAGCACCACCAGCGGGTTTAGCACAGATACGCAGTATTTT. As protein: CASTTSGFSTDTQYF. The J gene is TRBJ2-3, the V gene TRBV7-9; D is possibly TRBD2 (6 bases). In germline, CDR1 is SEHNR, CDR2 FQNEAQ (reference sequence). V was cut by 7 bases and J by 0 bases, with 14 bases left in between. The CDR3 covers 15 residues.

The chain links TRBV4-2 to TRBJ1-2; D is possibly TRBD1 (6 bases). Germline CDR1 is LGHNA and CDR2 is YNFKEQ. The CDR3 loop spans 13 amino acids. The V end lost 2 bases, the J end lost 6 bases, and 10 bases lay between the germline ends. The CDR3 nucleotides are TGTGCCAGCAGCCAACCGGGACAAGATGGCTACACCTTC. Translating it yields CASSQPGQDGYTF.

A single count supports this clone. This chain joins TRBV11-2 and TRBJ1-2; weak D call: TRBD1 (5 bases). V dropped 0 bases and J dropped 4 bases, with 12 bases sitting between them. This CDR3 has 15 residues. Germline V gene lookup returns CDR1 SGHAT and CDR2 FQNNGV. DNA of the CDR3: TGTGCCAGCAGCTTAGATCAGGGCAGGGTCTATGGCTACACCTTC. This codes for CASSLDQGRVYGYTF.

The V call is TRBV5-6, the J call TRBJ2-7; 8 bases are a match to TRBD2. CDR3 length: 15 amino acids. The V segment lost 0 bases and the J segment 3 bases; nucleotides outside the gene matches: 5. Germline V lookup: CDR1 SGHDT, CDR2 YYEEEE. Here the CDR3 reads CASSLVAGRNYEQYF. CDR3 in DNA: TGTGCCAGCAGCTTGGTAGCGGGGCGGAACTACGAGCAGTACTTC.

The V call is TRBV10-3, the J call TRBJ2-1, with 9 bases aligning to TRBD1. With 6 bases clipped from V and 9 bases from J, the junction kept 6 bases outside the gene matches. The CDR3 covers 13 residues. Germline V CDR1 and CDR2: ENHRY, SYGVKD. The CDR3 bases are TGTGCCATCAGCGAGACAGGGGGGGTTGAGCAGTTCTTC. The encoded protein is CAISETGGVEQFF.

The chain has TRBV12-2 and TRBJ1-1; the table calls TRBD1, which could not be checked here. TRBV12-2 is described as a pseudogene. The CDR3 is 15 amino acids. CDR3 bases: TGTGCAAGCCGAAAAATTATACACGAGAACACTGAAGCTTTCTTT. Encoded protein: CASRKIIHENTEAFF.